Each of the 32 T cell receptor beta chains below was sequenced from the same sample in a study of T cell changes during pregnancy in multiple sclerosis. TCRdb keeps only in-frame clones here, not all; method: immunoSEQ multiplex PCR. The sample contains 95,000 to 110,000 clones, around 93% of which appear only once. Here the sequenced sample was peripheral blood, taken in the third trimester of pregnancy. These receptors came from a female donor in good health, enrolled as a control in a pregnancy study.

This sequence joins TRBV9 and TRBJ1-1; tentatively, D is TRBD1 (5 bases). The ends were cut back, 4 bases at V and 6 bases at J, with 19 bases in the middle. CDR1 SGDLS and CDR2 YYNGEE come from the germline V gene. The CDR3 runs 15 residues. The CDR3 coding sequence is TGTGCCAGCAGCCCAAGTCCGGAGGGGCAAGCTGAAGCTTTCTTT. Translation gives CASSPSPEGQAEAFF.

The rearrangement links TRBV7-2 to TRBJ1-2, with D maybe TRBD1 (5 bases). The CDR3 is 15 residues long. V lost 1 base, J lost 4 bases, and 13 bases lay in between. From germline, CDR1 is SGHTA and CDR2 FQGNSA. CDR3 sequence: CASSLGQGGAYGYTF. CDR3 coding DNA: TGTGCCAGCAGCTTAGGGCAGGGTGGGGCCTATGGCTACACCTTC.

This clone was found once. The V gene is TRBV27, the J gene TRBJ1-1; D might be TRBD1 (5 bases). CDR1 and CDR2 from the germline V gene are MNHEY and SMNVEV (reference sequence). V was cut by 10 bases and J by 0 bases, with 15 bases left in between. The CDR3 sequence is 14 residues long. CDR3 sequence (DNA): TGTGCCACGCAAGGCGGGGCCCTGAACACTGAAGCTTTCTTT. This translates into CATQGGALNTEAFF.

This chain links TRBV6-1 with TRBJ2-7; TRBD1 is a possible D gene (5 bases). CDR3 length: 12 amino acids. Germline CDR1 reads MNHNS; CDR2 reads SASEGT. Trimming cost V 6 bases and J 5 bases, with 11 bases left between them. CDR3 in amino acids: CASSQGFDEQYF. The DNA of the CDR3 is TGTGCCAGCAGCCAGGGTTTCGACGAGCAGTACTTC.

The gene calls are TRBV28 and TRBJ1-1; no reliable D call. The CDR3 contains 11 residues. From germline, CDR1 is MDHEN and CDR2 SYDVKM. The V and J ends lost 8 bases and 4 bases respectively, with 8 bases between them. The CDR3 DNA reads as TGTGCCAGCTGGTTCGGCACTGAAGCTTTCTTT. Protein: CASWFGTEAFF.

The chain carries TRBV19 and TRBJ2-7, with 11 bases aligning to TRBD1. The CDR3 has 15 amino acids. Germline CDR1 reads LNHDA; CDR2 reads SQIVND (reference sequence). J gave up 2 bases and V 5 bases, and 5 bases lay outside the gene matches. The CDR3 region has the DNA TGTGCCAGTAGTCTCGGACAGGGGGCACCCTACGAGCAGTACTTC. It specifies CASSLGQGAPYEQYF. Filled out from reference TRBV19 and TRBJ2-7, the complete variable domain reads DGGITQSPKYLFRKEGQNVTLSCEQNLNHDAMYWYRQDPGQGLRLIYYSQIVNDFQKGDIAEGYSVSREKKESFPLTVTSAQKNPTAFYLCASSLGQGAPYEQYFGPGTRLTVT.

This chain connects TRBV5-1 to TRBJ2-3; TRBD2 matches at 15 bases. Germline CDR1 and CDR2: SGHRS and YFSETQ. V lost 0 bases, J lost 6 bases, and 5 bases stayed unmatched. This CDR3 comprises 17 residues. The CDR3 loop is CASSLGTSGGAVDTQYF. The CDR3 region has the DNA TGCGCCAGCAGCTTGGGGACTAGCGGGGGGGCGGTCGATACGCAGTATTTT.

The chain is built from TRBV7-3 and TRBJ1-1; the D is unclear. The CDR3 length is 13 residues. Germline-derived CDR1 and CDR2 are SGHTA and FQGTGA. Trimming left V 2 bases short and J 6 bases short, with 10 bases between. The CDR3 loop is CASSLEGLAEAFF. The CDR3 DNA follows: TGTGCCAGCAGCTTAGAGGGCCTCGCTGAAGCTTTCTTT.

The CDR3 is CASSYSGPPYNEQFF. DNA of the CDR3: TGTGCCAGCAGTTACTCGGGGCCCCCATACAATGAGCAGTTCTTC. The J gene is TRBJ2-1, the V gene TRBV6-5, with D possibly matching TRBD1 (5 bases). CDR1 and CDR2 from the germline V gene are MNHEY and SVGAGI. The CDR3 covers 15 residues. V lost 0 bases and J lost 4, with 10 bases in between.

The chain uses TRBV19 and TRBJ1-1; TRBD1 agrees at 8 bases. CDR3 size: 15 residues. V gave up 2 bases and J gave up 5 bases; unmatched junction bases: 7. Looked up from germline, CDR1 is LNHDA and CDR2 is SQIVND (reference sequence). The CDR3 spells CASSITGGRATEAFF. CDR3 bases: TGTGCCAGTAGTATAACAGGGGGTAGGGCAACTGAAGCTTTCTTT.

V and J are TRBV6-4 and TRBJ1-2; TRBD1 agrees at 7 bases. CDR1 is MRHNA and CDR2 is SNTAGT in the germline V gene. The V gene end was trimmed by 6 bases and the J gene end by 4 bases; junction bases not matched to a gene: 8. The CDR3 has 14 residues. CDR3 DNA: TGTGCCAGCAGAGAGGACAGGTCCCCCTATGGCTACACCTTC. Translating it yields CASREDRSPYGYTF.

The rearrangement uses TRBV5-8 and TRBJ1-4; possibly TRBD1 for D (6 bases). Germline CDR1 reads SGHTS; CDR2 reads YDEGEE. V lost 1 base, J lost 9 bases, and 10 bases lay in between. The CDR3 consists of 13 residues. This CDR3 reads CASSLYREQKLFF. For the CDR3, the DNA is TGTGCCAGCAGCTTGTACAGGGAACAAAAACTGTTTTTT. Combining the CDR3 with reference TRBV5-8 and TRBJ1-4 gives the whole variable domain EAGVTQSPTHLIKTRGQQATLRCSPISGHTSVYWYQQALGLGLQFLLWYDEGEERNRGNFPPRFSGRQFPNYSSELNVNALELEDSALYLCASSLYREQKLFFGSGTQLSVL.

The chain employs TRBV6-6 and TRBJ2-7; weak D call: TRBD1 (6 bases). The germline V gene has CDR1 MNHNY and CDR2 SVGAGI (reference sequence). V lost 4 bases and J lost 4, with 14 bases in between. This CDR3 contains 14 residues. The CDR3 DNA reads TGTGCCAGCAGTTCCCTACAGGGTGGTTACGAGCAGTACTTC. Its translation is CASSSLQGGYEQYF.

This chain links TRBV27 with TRBJ1-6; D gene ambiguous. This CDR3 has 14 amino acids. V lost 0 bases and J lost 3, with 3 bases in between. Per the germline V gene, CDR1 is MNHEY and CDR2 is SMNVEV (reference sequence). The CDR3 DNA sequence: TGTGCCAGCAGTTTATCTAGCTATAATTCACCCCTCCACTTT. As protein: CASSLSSYNSPLHF.

This clone was seen a single time. V usage is TRBV19 and J usage is TRBJ2-7, with D maybe TRBD2 (6 bases). Trimming took 5 bases from V and 0 from J, leaving 17 bases between them. The CDR3 is made up of 16 amino acids. Looked up from germline, CDR1 is LNHDA and CDR2 is SQIVND (reference sequence). CDR3 bases: TGTGCCAGTAGTCGGGGTCTAGCGAGGTTCTCCTACGAGCAGTACTTC. This encodes CASSRGLARFSYEQYF. The variable domain in full, with the rest retrieved from reference TRBV19 and TRBJ2-7, is DGGITQSPKYLFRKEGQNVTLSCEQNLNHDAMYWYRQDPGQGLRLIYYSQIVNDFQKGDIAEGYSVSREKKESFPLTVTSAQKNPTAFYLCASSRGLARFSYEQYFGPGTRLTVT.

In this sample, this clone turned up a few times. The chain is built from TRBV9 and TRBJ1-6; D gene ambiguous. V was trimmed by 0 bases and J by 7 bases, leaving 5 bases between them. The CDR3 is 13 residues long. The V gene's germline CDR1 is SGDLS and CDR2 YYNGEE. The CDR3 reads CASSVERNSPLHF. The CDR3 DNA is TGTGCCAGCAGCGTAGAGAGAAATTCACCCCTCCACTTT.

The chain uses TRBV7-8 and TRBJ1-2; D remains ambiguous. The CDR3 runs to 15 residues. Germline V gives CDR1 SGHVS, CDR2 FQNEAQ. Deletions cut 0 bases from V and 2 bases from J, with 10 bases between. DNA of the CDR3: TGTGCCAGCAGCTTAGCCTCAAGCCCCAACTATGGCTACACCTTC. This sequence encodes CASSLASSPNYGYTF.

The V and J genes are TRBV11-2 and TRBJ1-6; D not certain. CDR1 and CDR2 from the germline V gene are SGHAT and FQNNGV. The CDR3 is made up of 12 amino acids. The V end was cut by 3 bases, the J end by 9 bases, with 6 bases between. The CDR3 nucleotides are TGTGCCAGCAGCTTGTTGAGTTCACCCCTCCACTTT. This translates into CASSLLSSPLHF.

This chain links TRBV18 with TRBJ2-7; D might be TRBD2 (6 bases). The CDR3 has 15 amino acids. Between the trimmed V and J ends, which lost 3 bases and 0 bases, there was a span of 12 bases. CDR1 is KGHSH and CDR2 is LQKENI in the germline V gene. Here the CDR3 DNA reads TGTGCCAGCTCACCGGAGGAGGGCTACTCCTACGAGCAGTACTTC. It codes for CASSPEEGYSYEQYF.

This clone was counted once. This chain connects TRBV9 to TRBJ2-4; a weak D match, TRBD2 (5 bases). The V gene's germline CDR1 is SGDLS and CDR2 YYNGEE. V lost 0 bases to trimming and J lost 8 bases, with 15 bases between them. This CDR3 region has 15 residues. CDR3 in amino acids: CASSVVGSGIDIQYF. The CDR3 coding sequence is TGTGCCAGCAGCGTAGTTGGGTCCGGGATAGACATTCAGTACTTC.

This chain connects TRBV9 to TRBJ1-5; TRBD1 aligns across 9 bases. Trimming cost V 3 bases and J 0 bases; bases outside gene matches: 4. Germline lookup yields CDR1 SGDLS and CDR2 YYNGEE. The CDR3 is made up of 16 amino acids. CDR3 loop: CASSAGTGNSNQPQHF. CDR3 nucleotide sequence: TGTGCCAGCAGCGCGGGGACAGGGAATAGCAATCAGCCCCAGCATTTT.

The chain is built from TRBV7-8 and TRBJ1-4; tentative D call: TRBD1 (6 bases). Germline V gene data show CDR1 as SGHVS and CDR2 as FQNEAQ. The CDR3 is 14 residues long. V was trimmed by 6 bases and J by 10 bases, leaving 18 bases between them. The CDR3 bases are TGTGCCAGCAGACCACAGGGCTCTGCGGGAAAACTGTTTTTT. This gives the protein CASRPQGSAGKLFF.

The chain links TRBV6-6 to TRBJ2-1, with a weak D call TRBD1 (7 bases). CDR3 length: 13 amino acids. The V end was cut by 2 bases, the J end by 9 bases, with 11 bases between. CDR1 and CDR2 from the germline V gene are MNHNY and SVGAGI (reference sequence). In nucleotides, the CDR3 is TGTGCCAGCAGTTACGGGCAGGGGGGTGAGCAGTTCTTC. Translated, it gives CASSYGQGGEQFF.

The chain combines TRBV14 with TRBJ1-2, with 7 bases lining up with TRBD1. The CDR3 covers 14 residues. Germline assignment: CDR1 SGHDN and CDR2 FVKESK. Unmatched junction bases numbered 5, after V lost 2 bases and J lost 5 bases. The CDR3 nucleotides read TGTGCCAGCAGCCAACGGCCACAGGGGTATGGCTACACCTTC. Translating gives CASSQRPQGYGYTF.

The chain has TRBV11-3 and TRBJ1-3; no definite D call. Germline loops: CDR1 SGHNT, CDR2 YENEEA. Deletions cut 8 bases from V and 2 bases from J, with 10 bases between. The CDR3 is 13 amino acids. Here the CDR3 DNA reads TGTGCCAGCTCGCAGTCCCCTGGAAACACCATATATTTT. Encoded protein: CASSQSPGNTIYF.

The chain is built from TRBV5-1 and TRBJ1-1; TRBD1 aligns across 10 bases. The CDR3 runs to 17 residues. Trimming took 1 base from V and 4 from J; bases not matched to a gene: 10. The V gene's germline CDR1 is SGHRS and CDR2 YFSETQ. DNA for the CDR3: TGCGCCAGCAGCTTGTTAGGGACAGGGGCTACGGGCACTGAAGCTTTCTTT. Its protein is CASSLLGTGATGTEAFF.

The chain couples TRBV5-1 to TRBJ2-1; the match to TRBD2 covers 7 bases. The germline V gene encodes CDR1 SGHRS and CDR2 YFSETQ. With 4 bases clipped from V and 9 bases from J, the junction kept 10 bases outside the gene matches. The length of the CDR3 is 14 residues. CDR3: CASSQSGVSSEQFF. CDR3 nucleotide sequence: TGCGCCAGCAGCCAAAGCGGGGTATCCAGTGAGCAGTTCTTC.

The J gene is TRBJ1-2, the V gene TRBV30; 9 bases fit TRBD1. This CDR3 has 13 amino acids. Germline trimming cut 4 bases from V and 6 bases from J; bases unmatched to any gene: 6. Germline loops: CDR1 GTSNPN, CDR2 SVGIG (reference sequence). The CDR3 spells CAWTLQGANGYTF. Here the CDR3 DNA reads TGTGCCTGGACCTTACAGGGGGCCAATGGCTACACCTTC.

Remarks on this clone: The junction does not match germline at one end; this may be a read error. The chain recombines TRBV15 with TRBJ2-5; 7 bases fit TRBD2. CDR3 length: 13 residues. Looked up from germline, CDR1 is LNHNV and CDR2 is YYDKDF (reference sequence). The CDR3 bases are TGTGCCACCATGGGAGAAGCGGGACGTTATCTGGACTTC. Protein product: CATMGEAGRYLDF.

Note on this clone: Other DNA sequences in the same sample also yield this CDR3. This rearrangement joins TRBV9 to TRBJ1-5; the D gene is possibly TRBD1 (6 bases). There are 15 residues in the CDR3. The V gene lost 1 base and the J gene lost 0 bases, with 8 bases spanning the gap. Germline CDR1 SGDLS, CDR2 YYNGEE. The CDR3 DNA reads TGTGCCAGCAGCGTATCAGGGGATAGCAATCAGCCCCAGCATTTT. Its translation is CASSVSGDSNQPQHF. Filled out from reference TRBV9 and TRBJ1-5, the complete variable domain reads DSGVTQTPKHLITATGQRVTLRCSPRSGDLSVYWYQQSLDQGLQFLIQYYNGEERAKGNILERFSAQQFPDLHSELNLSSLELGDSALYFCASSVSGDSNQPQHFGDGTRLSIL.

The chain has TRBV5-6 and TRBJ2-4; unclear D gene. Per the germline V gene, CDR1 is SGHDT and CDR2 is YYEEEE. CDR3 length: 11 amino acids. V dropped 3 bases and J dropped 4 bases, with 2 bases sitting between them. CDR3: CASSSKNIQYF. CDR3 in DNA: TGTGCCAGCAGCTCAAAAAACATTCAGTACTTC.

The rearrangement links TRBV27 to TRBJ2-3, with TRBD2 identical over 12 bases. The V and J ends lost 6 bases and 4 bases, in that order; junction bases with no gene match: 8. Germline CDR1 MNHEY, CDR2 SMNVEV (reference sequence). This CDR3 has 16 amino acids. The CDR3 spells CASSGRLAGVPDTQYF. The CDR3 coding sequence is TGTGCCAGCAGCGGTAGACTAGCGGGGGTTCCAGATACGCAGTATTTT.